Listed below are T cell receptor beta chains from one sample, sequenced in a study of shared clonotypes between healthy human individuals. Here immunoSEQ multiplex PCR was the method, and the copy in TCRdb shows in-frame clones only, minus some. Of 2 million to 2.5 million clones listed, about 94% are singletons. The sequenced material came from naive CD4+ T cells sorted from blood. The receptors here all came from a man between 18 and 29 years old in good health. Both conserved end residues are trimmed from each CDR3. The size field is filled for only some rows; it gives once, few, many or a size class.

TRBJ2-1	.	TRBV15	ATSRRLAGDRNEQF
TRBJ2-5	.	TRBV30	AWNSGIRETQY
TRBJ1-2	.	TRBV5-4	ASSLVSRGDRNYGYT
TRBJ2-5	.	TRBV7-2	ASAGQGGQTQY
TRBJ1-1	.	TRBV5-1	ASSLDPPGPNTEAF
TRBJ2-1	.	TRBV10-1	ASSEYPGGMRNEQF
TRBJ2-5	.	TRBV7-7	ASSLEGTPETQY
TRBJ2-1	.	TRBV28	ASISGGSSYNEQF
TRBJ2-1	.	TRBV5-1	ASSSGVSGYNEQF
TRBJ2-7	.	TRBV29-1	SVEDSITKGTAGEQY
TRBJ2-7	.	TRBV4-1	ASSSRQGYEQY
TRBJ1-1	.	TRBV6-5	ASSSPYAEAF
TRBJ2-7	.	TRBV4-1	ASSQDEALLTYEQY
TRBJ2-5	.	TRBV5-1	ASSLGNLAGGQETQY
TRBJ2-3	.	TRBV2	ASSDGTSGADTQY
TRBJ2-7	.	TRBV9	ASSVGRRVGEQY
TRBJ2-2	.	TRBV10-3	AIKLAEVGELF
TRBJ1-2	.	TRBV5-4	ASSLREGSVGYT
TRBJ2-4	.	TRBV7-8	ASSLVGPGVAKNIQY
TRBJ2-7	.	TRBV5-1	ASSLELAGPYEQY
TRBJ2-7	.	TRBV7-2	ASSLAPLARGSYEQY
TRBJ2-2	.	TRBV7-6	ASSLSTALNTGELF
TRBJ1-1	.	TRBV30	AWTPGGQGLTEAF
TRBJ2-7	.	TRBV5-1	ASSLQNTGTGGEQY
TRBJ1-6	once	TRBV7-3	ASSLNGISPLH
TRBJ2-2	.	TRBV5-4	ASSLAAGVTNTGELF
TRBJ2-5	.	TRBV6-5	ASRRGTVQETQY
TRBJ1-5	.	TRBV5-4	ASSPGGSNQPQH
TRBJ2-1	.	TRBV28	ASSLYPSGRGHNEQF
TRBJ2-3	.	TRBV4-1	ASSPRTEGTDTQY
TRBJ1-4	once	TRBV29-1	STRDATNEKLF
TRBJ1-6	once	TRBV5-1	ASSWGGQSNSPLH
TRBJ1-5	.	TRBV18	ASSLNLGDGTYSNQPQH
TRBJ2-7	.	TRBV5-6	ASTLIRDRTYEQY
TRBJ1-5	once	TRBV7-8	ASSSAVSYSNQPQH
TRBJ1-6	.	TRBV7-2	ASSPDGQPSYNSPLH
TRBJ2-1	.	TRBV5-1	ASSSRTSGGNEQF
TRBJ1-2	.	TRBV7-8	ASSSQGADYGYT